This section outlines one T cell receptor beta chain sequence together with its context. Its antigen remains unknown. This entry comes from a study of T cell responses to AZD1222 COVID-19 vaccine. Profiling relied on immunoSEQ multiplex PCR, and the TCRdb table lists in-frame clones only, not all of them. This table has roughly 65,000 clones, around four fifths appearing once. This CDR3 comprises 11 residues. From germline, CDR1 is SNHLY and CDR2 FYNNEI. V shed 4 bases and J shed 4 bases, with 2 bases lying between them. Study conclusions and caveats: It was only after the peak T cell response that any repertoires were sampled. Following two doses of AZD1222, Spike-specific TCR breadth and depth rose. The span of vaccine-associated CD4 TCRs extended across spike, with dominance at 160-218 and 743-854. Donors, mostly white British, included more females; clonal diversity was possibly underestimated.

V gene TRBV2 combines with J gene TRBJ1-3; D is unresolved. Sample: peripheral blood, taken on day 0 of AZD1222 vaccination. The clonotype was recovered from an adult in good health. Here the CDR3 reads CASSVGNTIYF. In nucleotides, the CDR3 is TGTGCCAGCAGTGTAGGAAACACCATATATTTT. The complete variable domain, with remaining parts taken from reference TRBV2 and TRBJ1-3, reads EPEVTQTPSHQVTQMGQEVILRCVPISNHLYFYWYRQILGQKVEFLVSFYNNEISEKSEIFDDQFSVERPDGSNFTLKIRSTKLEDSAMYFCASSVGNTIYFGEGSWLTVV.